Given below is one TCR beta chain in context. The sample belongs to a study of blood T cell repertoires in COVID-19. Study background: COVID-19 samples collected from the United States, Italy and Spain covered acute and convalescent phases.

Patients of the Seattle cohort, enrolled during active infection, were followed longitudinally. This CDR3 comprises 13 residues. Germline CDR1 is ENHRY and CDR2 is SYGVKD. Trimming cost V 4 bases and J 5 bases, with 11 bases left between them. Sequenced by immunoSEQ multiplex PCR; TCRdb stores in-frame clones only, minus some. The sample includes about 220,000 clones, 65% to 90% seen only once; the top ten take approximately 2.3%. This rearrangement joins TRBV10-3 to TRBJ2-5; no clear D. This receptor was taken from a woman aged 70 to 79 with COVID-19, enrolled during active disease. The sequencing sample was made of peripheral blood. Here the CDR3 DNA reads TGTGCCATCAGTGCCCCGCGCATCGAGACCCAGTACTTC. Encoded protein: CAISAPRIETQYF.